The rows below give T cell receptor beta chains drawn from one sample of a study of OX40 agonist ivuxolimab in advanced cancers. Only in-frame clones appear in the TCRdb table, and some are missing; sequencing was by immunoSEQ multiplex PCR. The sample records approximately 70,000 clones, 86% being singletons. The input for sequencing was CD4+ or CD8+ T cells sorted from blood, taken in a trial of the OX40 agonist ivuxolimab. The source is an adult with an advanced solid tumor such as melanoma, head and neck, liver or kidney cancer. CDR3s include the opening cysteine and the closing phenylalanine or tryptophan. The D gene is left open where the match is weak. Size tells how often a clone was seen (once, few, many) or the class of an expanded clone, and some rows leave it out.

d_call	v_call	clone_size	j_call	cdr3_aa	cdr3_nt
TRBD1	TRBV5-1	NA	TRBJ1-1	CASRQGESTEAFF	TGCGCCAGCCGACAGGGGGAAAGCACTGAAGCTTTCTTT
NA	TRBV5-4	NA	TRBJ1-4	CASSREGGNEKLFF	TGTGCCAGCAGCCGAGAAGGGGGTAATGAAAAACTGTTTTTT
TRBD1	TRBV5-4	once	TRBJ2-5	CASSPTGAPGVETQYF	TGTGCCAGCAGCCCTACAGGGGCCCCGGGTGTTGAGACCCAGTACTTC
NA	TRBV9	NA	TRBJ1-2	CASSVGENGYTF	TGTGCCAGCAGCGTAGGGGAGAATGGCTACACCTTC
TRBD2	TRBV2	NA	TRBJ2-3	CASTKSSGGPNTQYF	TGTGCCAGCACCAAGAGCAGCGGGGGCCCCAATACGCAGTATTTT
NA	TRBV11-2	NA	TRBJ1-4	CASSLDGGIGEKLFF	TGTGCCAGCAGCTTAGATGGCGGGATCGGGGAAAAACTGTTTTTT
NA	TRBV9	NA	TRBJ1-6	CASSVIGVNSPLHF	TGTGCCAGCAGCGTAATCGGGGTAAATTCACCCCTCCACTTT
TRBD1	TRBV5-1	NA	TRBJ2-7	CASGSLGGLNEQYF	TGCGCCAGCGGATCTTTAGGGGGCCTCAACGAGCAGTACTTC
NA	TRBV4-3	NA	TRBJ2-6	CASSRQGDPGANVLTF	TGCGCCAGCAGCCGCCAAGGGGATCCTGGGGCCAACGTCCTGACTTTC
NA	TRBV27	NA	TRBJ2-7	CASSPMGWGGRTYEQYF	TGTGCCAGCAGTCCCATGGGTTGGGGAGGTCGCACCTACGAGCAGTACTTC
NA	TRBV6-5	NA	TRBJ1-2	CASTAGIKNYGYTF	TGTGCCAGCACCGCGGGAATAAAAAACTATGGCTACACCTTC
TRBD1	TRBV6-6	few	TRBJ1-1	CASTRRRDRVNTEAFF	TGTGCCAGCACCCGTAGAAGGGACAGGGTGAACACTGAAGCTTTCTTT
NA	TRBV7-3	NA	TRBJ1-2	CASSFRGGRNSGYTF	TGTGCCAGCAGCTTTCGGGGCGGGAGGAATAGTGGCTACACCTTC
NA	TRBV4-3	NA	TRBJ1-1	CASSRQLNTEAFF	TGCGCCAGCAGCCGACAGCTGAACACTGAAGCTTTCTTT
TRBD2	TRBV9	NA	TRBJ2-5	CASSPETLAGLETQYF	TGTGCCAGCAGCCCGGAGACGCTAGCGGGATTAGAGACCCAGTACTTC
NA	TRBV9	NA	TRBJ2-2	CASSAFGELFF	TGTGCCAGCAGCGCTTTCGGGGAGCTGTTTTTT
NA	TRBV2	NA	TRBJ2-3	CASRQDVTDTQYF	TGTGCCAGCCGACAGGATGTCACAGATACGCAGTATTTT
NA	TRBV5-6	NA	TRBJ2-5	CASSLERTRQETQYF	TGTGCCAGCAGCCTAGAACGGACACGGCAAGAGACCCAGTACTTC
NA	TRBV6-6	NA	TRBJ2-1	CASSPNTGFGEQFF	TGTGCCAGCAGTCCCAATACCGGCTTCGGTGAGCAGTTCTTC
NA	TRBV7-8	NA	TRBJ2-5	CASSNQGGGQETQYF	TGTGCCAGCAGTAACCAGGGTGGGGGCCAAGAGACCCAGTACTTC
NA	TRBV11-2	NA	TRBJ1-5	CASSLDGYQPQHF	TGTGCCAGCAGCTTGGACGGATATCAGCCCCAGCATTTT
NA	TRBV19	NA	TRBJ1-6	CASSNREPPLHF	TGTGCCAGTAGTAACAGGGAGCCACCCCTCCACTTT
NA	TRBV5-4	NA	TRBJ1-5	CASSLDSDQPQHF	TGTGCCAGCAGCTTGGACAGCGATCAGCCCCAGCATTTT
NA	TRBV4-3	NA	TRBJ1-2	CASSQRGVYGYTF	TGCGCCAGCAGCCAGCGGGGCGTATATGGCTACACCTTC
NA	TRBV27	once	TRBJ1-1	CASSLNTKGNTEAFF	TGTGCCAGCAGTTTAAACACCAAAGGAAACACTGAAGCTTTCTTT
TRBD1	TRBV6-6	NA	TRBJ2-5	CASSTGTGGETQYF	TGTGCCAGCAGTACCGGGACAGGGGGAGAGACCCAGTACTTC
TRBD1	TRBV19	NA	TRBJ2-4	CASSIGLRTGGGNIQYF	TGTGCCAGTAGTATAGGTCTTCGAACAGGGGGCGGGAACATTCAGTACTTC
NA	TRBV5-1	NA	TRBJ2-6	CASSLRGTGANVLTF	TGCGCCAGCAGCCTGAGGGGGACTGGGGCCAACGTCCTGACTTTC
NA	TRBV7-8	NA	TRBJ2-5	CASSSDRGETQYF	TGTGCCAGCAGCAGCGACCGGGGAGAGACCCAGTACTTC
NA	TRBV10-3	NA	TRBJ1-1	CAISTSGGLEAFF	TGTGCCATCAGTACCTCGGGGGGGCTTGAAGCTTTCTTT
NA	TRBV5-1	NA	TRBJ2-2	CASSWGTGELFF	TGCGCCAGCAGCTGGGGAACCGGGGAGCTGTTTTTT
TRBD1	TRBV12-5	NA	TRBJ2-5	CASGLVMQGALGETQYF	TGTGCTAGTGGTTTGGTAATGCAGGGGGCGTTGGGAGAGACCCAGTACTTC
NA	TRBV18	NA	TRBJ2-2	CASSPPAGELFF	TGTGCCAGCTCACCACCGGCCGGGGAGCTGTTTTTT
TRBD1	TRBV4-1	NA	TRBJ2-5	CASSQESMGYRQGQETQYF	TGCGCCAGCAGCCAAGAATCGATGGGGTACAGACAGGGCCAAGAGACCCAGTACTTC
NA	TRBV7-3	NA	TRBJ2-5	CASSSGTKETQYF	TGTGCCAGCAGCTCCGGGACCAAAGAGACCCAGTACTTC
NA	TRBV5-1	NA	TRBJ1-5	CASSEPGDNQPQHF	TGCGCCAGCAGCGAGCCAGGGGACAATCAGCCCCAGCATTTT
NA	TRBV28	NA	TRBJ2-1	CASSLIATYNEQFF	TGTGCCAGCAGTCTGATTGCGACCTACAATGAGCAGTTCTTC
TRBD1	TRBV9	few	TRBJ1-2	CASSSTGVGNTF	TGTGCCAGCAGCTCGACAGGGGTGGGGAACACCTTC
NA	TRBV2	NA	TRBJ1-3	CASSVDARVRNTIYF	TGTGCCAGCAGTGTTGACGCCAGGGTACGAAACACCATATATTTT
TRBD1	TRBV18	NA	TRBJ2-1	CASSPPFQGATANEQFF	TGTGCCAGCTCACCACCGTTCCAGGGGGCTACGGCCAATGAGCAGTTCTTC